This T cell receptor (beta chain) was found in a study of CD8+CD57+ T cells in acquired aplastic anemia. General study points: Between the patient and control groups, CD8+ Simpson's diversity did not differ significantly. Twenty-nine shared CD8+ CDR3s appeared highly expressed within patients' immunodominant clones.

Investigators profiled TCR beta VDJ and CDR3 from genomic DNA template. In TCRdb, the reads were re-called with MiXCR into one record per CDR3 protein. Here the sample spans tens of thousands of distinct CDR3 sequences, roughly two thirds being singletons. Concerning this clonotype itself: Its antigen is unidentified.

Patients selected for sequencing had displayed CD8+CD57+ cell expansion by flow cytometry. By the time of blood sampling, patients had still received no therapy. This CDR3 has 15 amino acids. Deletions cut 4 bases from V and 4 bases from J, with 16 bases between. Germline V gives CDR1 SGDLS, CDR2 YYNGEE. This TCR was recovered from a human donor with aplastic anemia. The chain employs TRBV9 and TRBJ2-3; D is unclear. Sequencing was performed on sorted CD4+, CD8+, or CD8+CD57+ T cells (not recorded which) from PBMCs. CDR3 nucleotide sequence: TGTGCCAGCAGCCACCACGGATTTCCCTCAGATACGCAGTATTTT. Protein sequence: CASSHHGFPSDTQYF.